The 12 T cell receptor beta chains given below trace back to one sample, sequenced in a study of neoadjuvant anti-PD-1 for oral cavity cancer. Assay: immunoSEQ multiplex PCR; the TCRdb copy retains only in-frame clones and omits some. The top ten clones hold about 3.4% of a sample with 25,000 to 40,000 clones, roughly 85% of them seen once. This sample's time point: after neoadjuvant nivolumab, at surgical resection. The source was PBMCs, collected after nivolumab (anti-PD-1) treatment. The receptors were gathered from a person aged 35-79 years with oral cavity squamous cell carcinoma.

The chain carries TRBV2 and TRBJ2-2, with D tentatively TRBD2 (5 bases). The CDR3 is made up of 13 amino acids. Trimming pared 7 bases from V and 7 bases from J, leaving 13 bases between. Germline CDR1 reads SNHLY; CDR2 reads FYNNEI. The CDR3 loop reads CASKREVIGELFF. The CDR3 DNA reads TGTGCCAGCAAACGGGAAGTTATCGGGGAGCTGTTTTTT.

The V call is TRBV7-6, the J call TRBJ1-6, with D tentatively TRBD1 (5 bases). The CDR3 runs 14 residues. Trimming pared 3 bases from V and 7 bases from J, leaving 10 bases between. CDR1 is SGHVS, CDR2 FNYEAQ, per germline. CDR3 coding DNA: TGTGCCAGCAGCTTGGGGCAGCAGAATTCACCCCTCCACTTT. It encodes CASSLGQQNSPLHF.

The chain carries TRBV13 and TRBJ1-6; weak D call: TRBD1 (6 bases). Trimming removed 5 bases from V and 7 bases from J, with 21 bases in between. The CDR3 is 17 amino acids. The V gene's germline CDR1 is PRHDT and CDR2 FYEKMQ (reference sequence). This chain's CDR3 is CASSVGTFRTVNSPLHF. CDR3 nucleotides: TGTGCCAGCAGCGTTGGGACGTTTAGGACAGTCAATTCACCCCTCCACTTT.

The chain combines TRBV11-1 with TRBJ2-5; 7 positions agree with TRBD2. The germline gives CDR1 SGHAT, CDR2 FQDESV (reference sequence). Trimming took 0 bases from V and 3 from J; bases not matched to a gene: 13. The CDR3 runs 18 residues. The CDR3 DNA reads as TGTGCCAGCAGCTTAGCGCCCCCCCGGCCCGGGGGGAAAGAGACCCAGTACTTC. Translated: CASSLAPPRPGGKETQYF.

The CDR3 DNA follows: TGTGCCAGCAGCCCAGGCCGGGCAGGGGGTGTTTATGGCTACACCTTC. The encoded protein is CASSPGRAGGVYGYTF. The chain is built from TRBV7-9 and TRBJ1-2, with 7 bases that match TRBD1. The length of the CDR3 is 16 residues. Trimming at V came to 5 bases and at J to 5 bases, leaving 14 bases not matched to a gene. CDR1 and CDR2 (germline): SEHNR, FQNEAQ (reference sequence).

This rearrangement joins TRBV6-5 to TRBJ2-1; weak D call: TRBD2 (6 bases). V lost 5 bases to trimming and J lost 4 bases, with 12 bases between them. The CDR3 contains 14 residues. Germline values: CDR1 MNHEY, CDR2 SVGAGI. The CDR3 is CASSPGTQYNEQFF. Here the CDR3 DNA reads TGTGCCAGCAGTCCTGGGACTCAGTACAATGAGCAGTTCTTC.

The CDR3: CASSPYGDWGYTF. CDR3 in DNA: TGTGCCAGCTCACCATACGGGGATTGGGGCTACACCTTC. The rearrangement uses TRBV18 and TRBJ1-2; D gene unclear. Germline loops: CDR1 KGHSH, CDR2 LQKENI. The CDR3 runs 13 residues. The V and J ends lost 2 bases and 8 bases respectively, with 12 bases between them.

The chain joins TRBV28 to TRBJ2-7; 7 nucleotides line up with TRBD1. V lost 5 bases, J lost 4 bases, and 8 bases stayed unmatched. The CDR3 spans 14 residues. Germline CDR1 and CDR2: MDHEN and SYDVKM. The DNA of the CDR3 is TGTGCCAGCAGTCCCCGGGACAGACTTTACGAGCAGTACTTC. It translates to CASSPRDRLYEQYF.

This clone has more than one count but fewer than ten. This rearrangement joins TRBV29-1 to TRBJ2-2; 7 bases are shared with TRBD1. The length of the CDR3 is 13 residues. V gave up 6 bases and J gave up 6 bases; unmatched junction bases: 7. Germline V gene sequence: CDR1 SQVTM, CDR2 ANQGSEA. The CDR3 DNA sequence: TGCAGCGTCCGACGACAGGGTGCCGGGGAGCTGTTTTTT. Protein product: CSVRRQGAGELFF.

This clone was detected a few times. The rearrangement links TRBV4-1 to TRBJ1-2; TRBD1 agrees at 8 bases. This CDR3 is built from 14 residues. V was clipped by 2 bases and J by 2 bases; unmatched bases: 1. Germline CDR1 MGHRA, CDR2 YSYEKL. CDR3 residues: CASSQRTGNYGYTF. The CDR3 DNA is TGCGCCAGCAGCCAACGGACAGGGAACTATGGCTACACCTTC.

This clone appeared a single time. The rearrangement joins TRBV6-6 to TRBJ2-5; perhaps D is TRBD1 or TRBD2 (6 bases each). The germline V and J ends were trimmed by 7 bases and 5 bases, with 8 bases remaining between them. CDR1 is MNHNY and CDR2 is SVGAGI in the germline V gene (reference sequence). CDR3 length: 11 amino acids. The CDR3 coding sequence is TGTGCCAGCACGGGGGCGGAGACCCAGTACTTC. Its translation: CASTGAETQYF.

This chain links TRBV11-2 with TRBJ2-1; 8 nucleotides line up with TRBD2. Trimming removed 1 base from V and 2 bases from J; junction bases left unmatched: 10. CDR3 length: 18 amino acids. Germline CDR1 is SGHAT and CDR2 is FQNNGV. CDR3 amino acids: CASSLGTGGAPPYNEQFF. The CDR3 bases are TGTGCCAGCAGCTTAGGTACCGGGGGGGCTCCCCCCTACAATGAGCAGTTCTTC.